Listed below are T cell receptor beta chains from one sample, sequenced in a study of cytomegalovirus exposure and HLA in healthy donors. Sequencing was performed with immunoSEQ multiplex PCR; in TCRdb, only in-frame clones are kept and a portion is missing. The sample lists some 66,000 clones; approximately 81% were seen once. Sequenced material: PBMCs. Receptors were obtained from a woman in her 30s in good health and CMV-seronegative. Both conserved end residues are part of each CDR3.

v_gene: TRBV6-5; len: 16; CDR3aa: CASSWDRGIDNYGYTF
v_gene: TRBV11-3; len: 14; CDR3aa: CASQTGTGGPEAFF
v_gene: TRBV10-1; len: 15; CDR3aa: CASSESADRGAGYTF
v_gene: TRBV19; len: 15; CDR3aa: CASSTAWRASYEQYF
v_gene: TRBV7-9; len: 14; CDR3aa: CASSLGAGGNGYTF
v_gene: TRBV6-1; len: 13; CDR3aa: CAIRTGGIQPQHF
v_gene: TRBV7-9; len: 14; CDR3aa: CAISLGGSLGEAFF
v_gene: TRBV19; len: 14; CDR3aa: CASIPTEGVWAAFF
v_gene: TRBV18; len: 15; CDR3aa: CASPPAVATNEKLFF
v_gene: TRBV19; len: 14; CDR3aa: CASSIGAKNTEAFF
v_gene: TRBV6-1; len: 14; CDR3aa: CASSEPGTSYGYTF
v_gene: TRBV27; len: 14; CDR3aa: CASRPDRGSKTQHF
v_gene: TRBV27; len: 19; CDR3aa: CASSSPGQLDQENTGELFF
v_gene: TRBV5-4; len: 15; CDR3aa: CASSLGREGGTEAFF
v_gene: TRBV7-9; len: 16; CDR3aa: CASSLFSVGQDYGYTF
v_gene: TRBV7-9; len: 14; CDR3aa: CASSLLTGGKGYTF
v_gene: TRBV11-3; len: 13; CDR3aa: CASSWGIQETQYF
v_gene: TRBV19; len: 14; CDR3aa: CASSIPGLAYEQYF
v_gene: TRBV27; len: 16; CDR3aa: CASSSIPTGQGSEQYF
v_gene: TRBV10-3; len: 13; CDR3aa: CAITPGGTDTQYF
v_gene: TRBV7-9; len: 16; CDR3aa: CASSFSSFREGDTQYF
v_gene: TRBV25-1; len: 14; CDR3aa: CASSEGQGRDEQFF
v_gene: TRBV7-2; len: 16; CDR3aa: CASSDRGGQAAYEQYF
v_gene: TRBV5-1; len: 15; CDR3aa: CASSLGREGMGEQYF
v_gene: TRBV6-5; len: 14; CDR3aa: CASTGQAGANVLTF
v_gene: TRBV7-2; len: 14; CDR3aa: CASSLSRGITEAFF
v_gene: TRBV7-9; len: 14; CDR3aa: CASSLEGANYGYTF
v_gene: TRBV6-1; len: 17; CDR3aa: CASSVNLLAGGNNEQFF
v_gene: TRBV5-1; len: 16; CDR3aa: CASSLGDRGLGEKLFF
v_gene: TRBV6-5; len: 15; CDR3aa: CASSYSQGHQETQYF
v_gene: TRBV11-3; len: 16; CDR3aa: CASSFGPGGGITEAFF
v_gene: TRBV30; len: 12; CDR3aa: CAGGQEYGELFF
v_gene: TRBV19; len: 13; CDR3aa: CASSPRQVLKLFF
v_gene: TRBV9; len: 15; CDR3aa: CASSDRDRGFDEQYF
v_gene: TRBV2; len: 15; CDR3aa: CASGAGDRSLYEQYF
v_gene: TRBV19; len: 15; CDR3aa: CASSIEDSSYNEQFF
v_gene: TRBV2; len: 13; CDR3aa: CATEGVQSYEQYF
v_gene: TRBV5-4; len: 16; CDR3aa: CASSRTGTSSTDTQYF
v_gene: TRBV6-6; len: 16; CDR3aa: CASSYSQGTGRNTIYF
v_gene: TRBV28; len: 16; CDR3aa: CASSLFAGMGRETQYF
v_gene: TRBV5-1; len: 14; CDR3aa: CASSLSQGFYEQYF
v_gene: TRBV18; len: 14; CDR3aa: CASSPAQVGYTIYF
v_gene: TRBV30; len: 13; CDR3aa: CAWDMGRNQPQHF
v_gene: TRBV29-1; len: 15; CDR3aa: CSALTSGTGTYEQYF
v_gene: TRBV4-3; len: 16; CDR3aa: CASSQDLRTVSYEQYF
v_gene: TRBV18; len: 15; CDR3aa: CASSPARQGLNVLTF